A single sample gave rise to the 18 T cell receptor beta chains below, sequenced in a study of blood T cell repertoires in COVID-19. Sequencing was performed with immunoSEQ multiplex PCR; in TCRdb, only in-frame clones are kept and a portion is missing. The sample carries under 400,000 clones, 75% to 90% recorded once. Sequences were obtained from peripheral blood. These receptors all stem from a woman aged 25 to 45 with COVID-19, enrolled during active disease.

This clone was found once. The chain has TRBV19 and TRBJ2-3, with a weak D call TRBD2 (7 bases). This CDR3 region has 15 residues. V was cut by 6 bases and J by 5 bases, with 18 bases left in between. CDR1 and CDR2 (germline): LNHDA, SQIVND (reference sequence). CDR3 sequence: CASSPNGLGGDTQYF. The CDR3 DNA reads as TGTGCCAGTAGCCCGAACGGACTAGGGGGAGATACGCAGTATTTT.

The gene calls are TRBV9 and TRBJ2-1; tentatively, D is TRBD2 (5 bases). Germline V lookup: CDR1 SGDLS, CDR2 YYNGEE. This CDR3 comprises 15 residues. V shed 0 bases and J shed 4 bases, with 11 bases lying between them. CDR3 amino acids: CASSVALAGYNEQFF. The CDR3 DNA reads as TGTGCCAGCAGCGTAGCCCTAGCTGGGTACAATGAGCAGTTCTTC.

V and J are TRBV7-9 and TRBJ1-4, with 9 bases aligning to TRBD1. Trimming at V came to 6 bases and at J to 10 bases, leaving 18 bases not matched to a gene. This CDR3 comprises 17 residues. The germline V gene has CDR1 SEHNR and CDR2 FQNEAQ (reference sequence). The CDR3 here is CASSPGVTPDRGRKLFF. The DNA for the CDR3 is TGTGCCAGCAGTCCGGGTGTAACCCCGGACAGGGGACGAAAACTGTTTTTT.

This chain uses TRBV3-1 (or the pseudogene TRBV3-2) with TRBJ1-1; no firm D call. The CDR3 sequence is 12 residues long. Trimming shortened V by 1 base and J by 10 bases, and 10 bases separated the two germline ends. Germline CDR1 reads LGHDT; CDR2 reads YNNKEL (reference sequence). In nucleotides, the CDR3 is TGTGCCAGCAGCCAAGCAGGCGTGTCAGCTTTCTTT. Translated: CASSQAGVSAFF.

V is TRBV30 and J is TRBJ2-2, with D perhaps TRBD1 (5 bases). CDR1 is GTSNPN, CDR2 SVGIG, per germline (reference sequence). The CDR3 spans 16 residues. Trimming removed 0 bases at V and 2 bases at J, with 13 bases between. The chain's CDR3 is CAWSVRGKGNTGELFF. CDR3 DNA: TGTGCCTGGAGTGTAAGGGGAAAGGGAAACACCGGGGAGCTGTTTTTT. The variable domain in full, with the rest retrieved from reference TRBV30 and TRBJ2-2, is SQTIHQWPATLVQPVGSPLSLECTVEGTSNPNLYWYRQAAGRGLQLLFYSVGIGQISSEVPQNLSASRPQDRQFILSSKKLLLSDSGFYLCAWSVRGKGNTGELFFGEGSRLTVL.

The V gene is TRBV29-1, the J gene TRBJ2-5, with 9 bases matching TRBD1. The CDR3 runs 14 residues. In germline, CDR1 is SQVTM, CDR2 ANQGSEA. The junction had 6 bases not matched to a gene; V was cut back by 1 base and J by 6 bases. CDR3 coding DNA: TGCAGCGTTGAAGCTCTACAGGGGGCCAAGACCCAGTACTTC. Its translation: CSVEALQGAKTQYF.

The chain uses TRBV30 and TRBJ2-6; no clear D gene. V was trimmed by 0 bases and J by 0 bases, leaving 9 bases between them. CDR3 size: 16 residues. The germline V gene has CDR1 GTSNPN and CDR2 SVGIG (reference sequence). The DNA for the CDR3 is TGTGCCTGGAGTGTACCCAGAGGCTCTGGGGCCAACGTCCTGACTTTC. Translation gives CAWSVPRGSGANVLTF.

V gene TRBV7-2 combines with J gene TRBJ1-2; maybe TRBD1 (6 bases). V lost 2 bases to trimming and J lost 7 bases, with 20 bases between them. Germline loops: CDR1 SGHTA, CDR2 FQGNSA. The CDR3 has 16 amino acids. The DNA for the CDR3 is TGTGCCAGCAGCTTACGGTTAGGGGGGGGCGCTGTTGGCTACACCTTC. It encodes CASSLRLGGGAVGYTF.

This clone occurred once. The J gene is TRBJ1-1, the V gene TRBV27, with D possibly TRBD1 on 5 matching bases. The V and J ends lost 7 bases and 5 bases respectively, with 14 bases between them. The germline gives CDR1 MNHEY, CDR2 SMNVEV (reference sequence). The CDR3 has 13 amino acids. The CDR3 loop reads CASTPQGRTEAFF. The CDR3 DNA sequence: TGTGCCAGCACACCTCAGGGTAGGACTGAAGCTTTCTTT.

The chain joins TRBV10-3 to TRBJ2-1; D gene ambiguous. The CDR3 covers 13 residues. The V gene's germline CDR1 is ENHRY and CDR2 SYGVKD. Trimming stripped 3 bases from V and 7 bases from J, with 10 bases between. The CDR3: CAISELGVNEQFF. In DNA, the CDR3 is TGTGCCATCAGTGAATTAGGAGTGAATGAGCAGTTCTTC.

The CDR3: CASITGQANTEAFF. As DNA, the CDR3 is TGTGCCAGCATCACGGGACAGGCGAACACTGAAGCTTTCTTT. This chain links TRBV6-6 with TRBJ1-1; 8 positions match TRBD1. V lost 7 bases and J lost 1; bases outside the gene matches: 5. The germline V gene encodes CDR1 MNHNY and CDR2 SVGAGI (reference sequence). There are 14 residues in the CDR3.

The genes are TRBV21-1 and TRBJ2-5; no DNA check was done on the table's D call, TRBD2. TRBV21-1 is a pseudogene locus. This CDR3 spans 13 amino acids. The DNA for the CDR3 is TGTGCCAGCAGCAAACGTAGGCGGGAGACCCAGTACTTC. This gives the protein CASSKRRRETQYF.

The chain couples TRBV11-2 to TRBJ2-1; no reliable D call. Germline V gives CDR1 SGHAT, CDR2 FQNNGV. The CDR3 contains 14 residues. V dropped 1 base and J dropped 7 bases, with 11 bases sitting between them. The CDR3 is CASSLVSLLNEQFF. Written as DNA, the CDR3 is TGTGCCAGCAGCTTAGTCTCACTGTTAAATGAGCAGTTCTTC.

This clone was recorded once. The V call is TRBV9, the J call TRBJ2-5, with 12 bases lining up with TRBD2. The CDR3 totals 19 residues. Per germline, CDR1 SGDLS and CDR2 YYNGEE. J gave up 5 bases and V 0 bases, and 14 bases lay outside the gene matches. The CDR3 DNA sequence: TGTGCCAGCAGCGTAGGGACTCTAGCGGGAGGGCCATTAGGGGAGACCCAGTACTTC. It translates to CASSVGTLAGGPLGETQYF. Supplemented by reference TRBV9 and TRBJ2-5, the full variable domain reads DSGVTQTPKHLITATGQRVTLRCSPRSGDLSVYWYQQSLDQGLQFLIQYYNGEERAKGNILERFSAQQFPDLHSELNLSSLELGDSALYFCASSVGTLAGGPLGETQYFGPGTRLLVL.

The gene calls are TRBV3-1 (or the pseudogene TRBV3-2) and TRBJ2-7; D is unresolved. Germline V gene data show CDR1 as LGHDT and CDR2 as YNNKEL (reference sequence). This CDR3 spans 13 amino acids. V was shortened by 0 bases and J by 2 bases, with 5 bases between the two germline ends. The CDR3: CASSQDRTYEQYF. DNA for the CDR3: TGTGCCAGCAGCCAAGACAGGACCTACGAGCAGTACTTC.

The V and J genes are TRBV19 and TRBJ2-2; 10 nucleotides match TRBD1. The V segment lost 7 bases and the J segment 7 bases; nucleotides outside the gene matches: 9. The germline V gene has CDR1 LNHDA and CDR2 SQIVND (reference sequence). The length of the CDR3 is 15 residues. The CDR3 DNA reads TGTGCCAGTACCTTGGGGACAGGGGCCATCGGGGAGCTGTTTTTT. Protein product: CASTLGTGAIGELFF.

This sequence joins TRBV11-2 and TRBJ2-5, with D perhaps TRBD1 (7 bases). This CDR3 has 13 residues. Germline loops: CDR1 SGHAT, CDR2 FQNNGV. V shed 5 bases and J shed 7 bases, with 14 bases lying between them. CDR3 amino acids: CASSMGQGGTQYF. The CDR3 DNA reads TGTGCCAGCAGCATGGGCCAGGGGGGGACCCAGTACTTC.

The genes are TRBV30 and TRBJ1-1; D may be TRBD1 (5 bases). V lost 0 bases and J lost 0, with 14 bases in between. This CDR3 region has 16 residues. Germline V gene sequence: CDR1 GTSNPN, CDR2 SVGIG (reference sequence). CDR3 in amino acids: CAWSVPGGKLNTEAFF. The CDR3 DNA reads TGTGCCTGGAGTGTACCCGGGGGGAAACTGAACACTGAAGCTTTCTTT.